These 5 T cell receptor beta chains share one sample of origin, sequenced in a study of T-cell reconstitution after alpha-beta-depleted transplantation in children. Unique molecular identifiers featured in how the TCRbeta library was prepared. TCRdb ran MiXCR on the PCR reads and lists one entry per CDR3 protein. The sample records approximately 1,000,000 distinct CDR3 sequences, roughly 29% being singletons. Sequenced material: PBMCs, mostly from graft donor cells, taken 360 days after TCRalphabeta/CD19-depleted stem cell transplant. The receptors come from a boy less than two years old who had a stem cell transplant for SCID, so the T cells may come from the graft donor.

The CDR3 DNA follows: TGCAGTATTGACAGGGGGAACACTGAAGCTTTCTTT. This encodes CSIDRGNTEAFF. The V and J genes are TRBV20-1 and TRBJ1-1; TRBD1 matches 8 bases. Unmatched junction bases numbered 3, after V lost 8 bases and J lost 1 base. The CDR3 extends over 12 amino acids. Germline CDR1 is DFQATT and CDR2 is SNEGSKA (reference sequence).

This clonotype showed up just a few times. V is TRBV5-1 and J is TRBJ1-1, with D unclear. There are 13 residues in the CDR3. The germline gives CDR1 SGHRS, CDR2 YFSETQ. V was pared by 2 bases and J by 0 bases, with 5 bases between. CDR3 sequence: CASSFTMNTEAFF. In DNA, the CDR3 is TGCGCCAGCAGCTTCACAATGAACACTGAAGCTTTCTTT.

This clonotype was picked up a small number of times. CDR3 amino acids: CASSLGPGLAGNTQYF. The CDR3, as DNA: TGTGCCAGCAGTTTGGGGCCGGGACTAGCGGGGAATACGCAGTATTTT. V is TRBV12-3 or TRBV12-4 and J is TRBJ2-3, with 13 bases fitting TRBD2. V was clipped by 3 bases and J by 7 bases; unmatched bases: 7. CDR3 length equals 16 residues.

This sequence joins TRBV20-1 and TRBJ2-1; TRBD1 matches 9 bases. Germline CDR1 DFQATT, CDR2 SNEGSKA (reference sequence). The CDR3 consists of 15 residues. Trimming cost V 0 bases and J 8 bases; bases outside gene matches: 8. The CDR3 region is CSARDRDRALDEQFF. CDR3 nucleotides: TGCAGTGCTAGAGACCGGGACAGGGCTCTCGATGAGCAGTTCTTC.

This chain joins TRBV5-1 and TRBJ1-1, with D unclear. Germline V CDR1 and CDR2: SGHRS, YFSETQ. V lost 4 bases, J lost 7 bases, and 14 bases lay in between. The length of the CDR3 is 13 residues. Here the CDR3 DNA reads TGCGCCAGCAGCAAGATAATGGTTGATGAAGCTTTCTTT. It specifies CASSKIMVDEAFF.